This T cell receptor beta chain comes out of a study of T cells in Graves' hyperthyroidism and ophthalmopathy. Stable disease denoted Graves' hyperthyroidism without ophthalmopathy progression within 18 months. Patients were aged 18 to 65, had disease duration under 2 months, and had newly diagnosed hyperthyroidism. The CDR3 consists of 19 residues. The V end lost 1 base, the J end lost 0 bases, and 16 bases lay between the germline ends. Using RNA transcripts as the source, TCR beta CDR3 regions were amplified. The primer set for the first-round RT-PCR of the TCR CDR3 was HTBI. MiXCR, run by TCRdb on the multiplex PCR reads, gives a single entry per CDR3 protein. The sample lists about 840,000 distinct CDR3 sequences; about 38% were seen once.

The receptor comes from a man between 18 and 29 years old with Graves' hyperthyroidism. Source material: blood. The chain recombines TRBV12-3 or TRBV12-4 with TRBJ2-6; D call uncertain. The chain's CDR3 is CASSLGTELLSSGANVLTF. The CDR3 coding sequence is TGTGCCAGCAGTTTAGGGACGGAACTTTTGAGCTCTGGGGCCAACGTCCTGACTTTC.